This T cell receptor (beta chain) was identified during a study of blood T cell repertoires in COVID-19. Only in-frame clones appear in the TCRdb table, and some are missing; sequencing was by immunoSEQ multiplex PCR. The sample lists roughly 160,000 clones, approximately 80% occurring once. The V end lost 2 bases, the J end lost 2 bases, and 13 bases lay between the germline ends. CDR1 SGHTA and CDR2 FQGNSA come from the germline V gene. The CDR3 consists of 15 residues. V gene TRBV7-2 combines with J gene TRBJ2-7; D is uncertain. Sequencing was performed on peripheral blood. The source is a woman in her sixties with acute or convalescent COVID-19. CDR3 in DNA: TGTGCCAGCAGCTTAAGCCCCTCCACGGCCTACGAGCAGTACTTC. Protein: CASSLSPSTAYEQYF.